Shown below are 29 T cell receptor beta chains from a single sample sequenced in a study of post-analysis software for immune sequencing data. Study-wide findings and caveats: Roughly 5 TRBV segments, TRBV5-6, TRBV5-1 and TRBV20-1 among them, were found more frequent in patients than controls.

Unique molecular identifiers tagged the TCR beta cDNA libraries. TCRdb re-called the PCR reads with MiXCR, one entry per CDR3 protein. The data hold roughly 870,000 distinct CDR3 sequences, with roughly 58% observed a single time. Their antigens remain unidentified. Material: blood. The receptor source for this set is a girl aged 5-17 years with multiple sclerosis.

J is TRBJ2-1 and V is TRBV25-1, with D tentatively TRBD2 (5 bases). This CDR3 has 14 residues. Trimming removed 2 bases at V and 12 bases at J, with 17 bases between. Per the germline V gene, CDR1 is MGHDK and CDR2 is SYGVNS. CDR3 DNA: TGTGCCAGCAGTGAAAGAGGGCAGCGGCCTGTGCAGTTCTTC. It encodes CASSERGQRPVQFF.

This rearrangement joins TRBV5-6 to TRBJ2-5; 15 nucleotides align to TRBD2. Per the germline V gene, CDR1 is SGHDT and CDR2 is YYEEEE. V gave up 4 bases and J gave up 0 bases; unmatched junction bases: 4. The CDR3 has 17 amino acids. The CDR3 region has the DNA TGTGCCAGCAGCGCCGGGACTAGCGGGGGGAACCAAGAGACCCAGTACTTC. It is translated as CASSAGTSGGNQETQYF.

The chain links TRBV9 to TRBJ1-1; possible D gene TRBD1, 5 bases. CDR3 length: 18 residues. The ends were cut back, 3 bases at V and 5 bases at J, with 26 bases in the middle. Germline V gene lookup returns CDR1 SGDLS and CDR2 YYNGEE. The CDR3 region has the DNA TGTGCCAGCAGCGCGTCGCCTGGGGACGTCAGGGTCGGAACTGAAGCTTTCTTT. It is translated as CASSASPGDVRVGTEAFF.

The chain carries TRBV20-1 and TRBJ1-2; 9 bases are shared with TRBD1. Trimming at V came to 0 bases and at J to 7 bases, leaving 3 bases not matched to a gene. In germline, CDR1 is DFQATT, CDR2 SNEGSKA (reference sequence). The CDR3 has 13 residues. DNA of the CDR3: TGCAGTGCTAGAGACGGGACAGGGATTGGCTACACCTTC. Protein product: CSARDGTGIGYTF.

The CDR3 reads CSVALPLGSLGAGYTF. CDR3 DNA: TGCAGCGTAGCGCTACCTCTCGGGAGTCTCGGGGCTGGCTACACCTTC. The genes are TRBV29-1 and TRBJ1-2; D is perhaps TRBD1 (5 bases). The V gene lost 6 bases and the J gene lost 7 bases, with 27 bases spanning the gap. The CDR3 covers 16 residues. CDR1 and CDR2 (germline): SQVTM, ANQGSEA.

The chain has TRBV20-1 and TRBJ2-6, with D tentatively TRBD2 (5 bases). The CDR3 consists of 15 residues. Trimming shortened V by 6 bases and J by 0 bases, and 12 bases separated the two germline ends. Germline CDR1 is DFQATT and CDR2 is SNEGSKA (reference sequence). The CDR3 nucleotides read TGCAGTGCCAGACCGGGGAGCTCTGGGGCCAACGTCCTGACTTTC. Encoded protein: CSARPGSSGANVLTF.

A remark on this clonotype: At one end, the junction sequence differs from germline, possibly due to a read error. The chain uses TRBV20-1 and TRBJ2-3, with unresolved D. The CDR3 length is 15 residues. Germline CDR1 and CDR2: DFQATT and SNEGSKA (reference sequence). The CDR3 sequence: CSAREWPKSTDTQYF. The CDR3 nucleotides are TGCAGTGCTAGAGAATGGCCAAAAAGCACGGATACGCAGTATTTT.

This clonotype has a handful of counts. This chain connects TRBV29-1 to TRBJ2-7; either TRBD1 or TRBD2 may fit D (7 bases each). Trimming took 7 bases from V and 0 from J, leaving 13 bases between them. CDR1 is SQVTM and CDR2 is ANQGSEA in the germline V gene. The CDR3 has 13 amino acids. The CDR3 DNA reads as TGCAGCGCCCAGGGGGGGGGCTCCTACGAGCAGTACTTC. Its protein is CSAQGGGSYEQYF.

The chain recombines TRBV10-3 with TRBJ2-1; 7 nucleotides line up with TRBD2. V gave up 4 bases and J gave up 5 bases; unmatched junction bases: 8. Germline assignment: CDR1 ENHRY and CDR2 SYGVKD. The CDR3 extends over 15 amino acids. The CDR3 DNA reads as TGTGCCATCAGTGCAATAGCGGGTCGAAACAATGAGCAGTTCTTC. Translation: CAISAIAGRNNEQFF.

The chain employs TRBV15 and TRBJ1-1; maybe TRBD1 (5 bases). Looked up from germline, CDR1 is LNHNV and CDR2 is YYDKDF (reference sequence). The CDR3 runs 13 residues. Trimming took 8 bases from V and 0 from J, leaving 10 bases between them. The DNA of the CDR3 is TGTGCCACCCGGGGCAGGGTGAACACTGAAGCTTTCTTT. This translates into CATRGRVNTEAFF.

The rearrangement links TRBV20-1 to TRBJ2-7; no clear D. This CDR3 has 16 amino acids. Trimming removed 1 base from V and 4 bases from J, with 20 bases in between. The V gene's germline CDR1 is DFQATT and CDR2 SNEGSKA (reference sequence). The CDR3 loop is CSARVTDLIPSYEQYF. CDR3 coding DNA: TGCAGTGCTAGAGTTACGGACCTAATCCCCTCTTACGAGCAGTACTTC.

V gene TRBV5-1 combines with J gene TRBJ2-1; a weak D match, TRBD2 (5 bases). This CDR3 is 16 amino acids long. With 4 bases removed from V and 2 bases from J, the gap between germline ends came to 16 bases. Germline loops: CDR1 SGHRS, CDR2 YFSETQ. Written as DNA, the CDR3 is TGCGCCAGCAGCACGGGGTCTACCTCTCCCTACAATGAGCAGTTCTTC. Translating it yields CASSTGSTSPYNEQFF. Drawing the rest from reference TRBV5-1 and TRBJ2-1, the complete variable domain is KAGVTQTPRYLIKTRGQQVTLSCSPISGHRSVSWYQQTPGQGLQFLFEYFSETQRNKGNFPGRFSGRQFSNSRSEMNVSTLELGDSALYLCASSTGSTSPYNEQFFGPGTRLTVL.

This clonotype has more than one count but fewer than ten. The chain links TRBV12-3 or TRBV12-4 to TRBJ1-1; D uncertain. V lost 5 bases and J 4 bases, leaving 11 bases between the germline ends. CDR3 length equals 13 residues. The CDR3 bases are TGTGCCAGCAGTACGCGAGTAGGCACTGAAGCTTTCTTT. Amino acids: CASSTRVGTEAFF.

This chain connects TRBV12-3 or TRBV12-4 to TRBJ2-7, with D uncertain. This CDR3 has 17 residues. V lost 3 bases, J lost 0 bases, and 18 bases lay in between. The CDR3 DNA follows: TGTGCCAGCAGTTTCCTCGTTCACGACTCGAGCTCCTACGAGCAGTACTTC. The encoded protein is CASSFLVHDSSSYEQYF.

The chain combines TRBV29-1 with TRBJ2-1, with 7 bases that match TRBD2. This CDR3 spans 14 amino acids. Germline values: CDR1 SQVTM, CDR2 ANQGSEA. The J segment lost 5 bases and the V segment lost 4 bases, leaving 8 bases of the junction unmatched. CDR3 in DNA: TGCAGCGTTGCGGGACTACGGCCCCACAATGAGCAGTTCTTC. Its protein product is CSVAGLRPHNEQFF.

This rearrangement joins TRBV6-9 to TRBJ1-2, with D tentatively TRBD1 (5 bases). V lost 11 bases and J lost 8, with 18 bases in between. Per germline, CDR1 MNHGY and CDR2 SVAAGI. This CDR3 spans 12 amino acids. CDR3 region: CAGMRGTIGYTF. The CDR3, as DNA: TGTGCCGGAATGAGGGGAACTATAGGCTACACCTTC.

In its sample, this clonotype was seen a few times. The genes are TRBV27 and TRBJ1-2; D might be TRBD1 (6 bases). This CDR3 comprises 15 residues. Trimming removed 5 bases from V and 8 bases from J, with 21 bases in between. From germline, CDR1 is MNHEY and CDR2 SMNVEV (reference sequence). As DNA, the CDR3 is TGTGCCAGCAGTCATTCTGGGGGCGCAGGTGGGGGCTACACCTTC. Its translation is CASSHSGGAGGGYTF.

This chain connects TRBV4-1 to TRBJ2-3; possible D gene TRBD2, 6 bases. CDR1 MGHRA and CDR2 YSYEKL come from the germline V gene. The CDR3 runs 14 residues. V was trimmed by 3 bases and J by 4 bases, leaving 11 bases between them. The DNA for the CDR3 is TGCGCCAGCAGCCACGGGACGGGGGCAGATACGCAGTATTTT. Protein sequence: CASSHGTGADTQYF.

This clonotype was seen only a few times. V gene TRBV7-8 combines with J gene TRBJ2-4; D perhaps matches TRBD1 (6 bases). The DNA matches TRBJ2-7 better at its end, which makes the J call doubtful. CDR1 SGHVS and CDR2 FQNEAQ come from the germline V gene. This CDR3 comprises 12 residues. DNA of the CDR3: TGTGCCAGCAGCTTCAGGGGTCTCGAGCAGTACTTC. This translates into CASSFRGLEQYF.

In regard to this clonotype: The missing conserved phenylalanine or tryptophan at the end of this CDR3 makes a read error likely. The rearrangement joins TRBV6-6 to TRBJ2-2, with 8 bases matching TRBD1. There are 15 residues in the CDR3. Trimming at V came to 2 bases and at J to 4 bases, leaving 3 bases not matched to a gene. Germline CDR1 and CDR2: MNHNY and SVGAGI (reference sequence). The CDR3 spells CASSYRTGTTGELFV. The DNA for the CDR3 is TGTGCCAGCAGTTACCGGACAGGGACCACCGGGGAGCTGTTTGTT.

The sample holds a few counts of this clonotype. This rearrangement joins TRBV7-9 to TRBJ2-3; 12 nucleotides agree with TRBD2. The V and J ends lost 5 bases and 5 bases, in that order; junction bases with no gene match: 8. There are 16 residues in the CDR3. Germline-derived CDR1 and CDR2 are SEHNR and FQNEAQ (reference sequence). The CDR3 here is CASSPRLAGELDTQYF. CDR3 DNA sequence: TGTGCCAGCAGCCCTCGACTAGCGGGGGAACTAGATACGCAGTATTTT. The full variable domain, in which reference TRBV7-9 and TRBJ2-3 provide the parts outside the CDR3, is DTGVSQNPRHKITKRGQNVTFRCDPISEHNRLYWYRQTLGQGPEFLTYFQNEAQLEKSRLLSDRFSAERPKGSFSTLEIQRTEQGDSAMYLCASSPRLAGELDTQYFGPGTRLTVL.

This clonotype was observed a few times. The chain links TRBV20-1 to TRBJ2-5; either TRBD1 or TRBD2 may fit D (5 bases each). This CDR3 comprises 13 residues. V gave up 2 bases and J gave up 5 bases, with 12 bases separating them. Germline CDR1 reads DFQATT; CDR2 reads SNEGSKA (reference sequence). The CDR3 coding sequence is TGCAGTGCTAGATTGGGGACCGGGGAGACCCAGTACTTC. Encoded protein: CSARLGTGETQYF.

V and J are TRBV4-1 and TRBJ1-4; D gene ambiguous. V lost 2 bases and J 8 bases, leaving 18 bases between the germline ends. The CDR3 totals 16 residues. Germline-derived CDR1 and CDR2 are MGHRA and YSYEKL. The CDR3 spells CASSQLQISSREKLFF. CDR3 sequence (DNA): TGCGCCAGCAGCCAACTCCAGATTTCCTCGAGGGAAAAACTGTTTTTT.

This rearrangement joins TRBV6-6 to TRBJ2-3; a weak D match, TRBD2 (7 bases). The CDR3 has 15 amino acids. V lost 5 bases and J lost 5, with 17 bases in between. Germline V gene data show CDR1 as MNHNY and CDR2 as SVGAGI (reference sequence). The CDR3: CASSHTRGGGDTQYF. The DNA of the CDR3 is TGTGCCAGCAGTCACACTAGGGGAGGGGGAGATACGCAGTATTTT.

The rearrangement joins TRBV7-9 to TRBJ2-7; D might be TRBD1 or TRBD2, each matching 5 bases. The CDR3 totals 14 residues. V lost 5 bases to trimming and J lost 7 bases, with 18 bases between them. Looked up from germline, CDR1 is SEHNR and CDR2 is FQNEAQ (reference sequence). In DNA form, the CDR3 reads TGTGCCAGCAGCCTCAGGGACCTACCGGGGGAGCAGTACTTC. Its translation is CASSLRDLPGEQYF.

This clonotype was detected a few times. The CDR3 reads CASSVGSGDFNEQFF. CDR3 nucleotide sequence: TGTGCCAGCAGTGTTGGTAGCGGGGACTTCAATGAGCAGTTCTTC. V and J are TRBV6-4 and TRBJ2-1; 8 bases align to TRBD2. This CDR3 region has 15 residues. Germline V gene lookup returns CDR1 MRHNA and CDR2 SNTAGT. J was trimmed by 6 bases and V by 4 bases; bases with no gene match: 8.

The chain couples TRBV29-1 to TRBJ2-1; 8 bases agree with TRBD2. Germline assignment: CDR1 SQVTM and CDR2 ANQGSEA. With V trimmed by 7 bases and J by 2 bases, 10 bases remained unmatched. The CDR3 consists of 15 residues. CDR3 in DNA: TGCAGCGCTGGCCAAGGGACTAGTACCTACAATGAGCAGTTCTTC. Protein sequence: CSAGQGTSTYNEQFF.

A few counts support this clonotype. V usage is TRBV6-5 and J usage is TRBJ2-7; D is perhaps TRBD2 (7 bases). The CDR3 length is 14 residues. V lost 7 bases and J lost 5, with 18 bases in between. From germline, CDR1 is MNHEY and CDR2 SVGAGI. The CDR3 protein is CASKSGGRIHEQYF. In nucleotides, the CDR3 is TGTGCCAGCAAGTCCGGGGGGCGAATACACGAGCAGTACTTC.

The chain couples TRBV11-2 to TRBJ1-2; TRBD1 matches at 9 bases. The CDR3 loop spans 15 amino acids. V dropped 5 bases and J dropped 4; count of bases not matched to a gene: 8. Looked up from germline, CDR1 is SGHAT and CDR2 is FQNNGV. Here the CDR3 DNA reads TGTGCCAGCAGCGCCCGGGACAGGGAGTCCTATGGCTACACCTTC. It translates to CASSARDRESYGYTF.